What follows describes a single T cell receptor (beta chain). The sample comes from a study of shared clonotypes between healthy human individuals. The data were produced by immunoSEQ multiplex PCR, yet TCRdb's version contains in-frame clones alone and is incomplete. The data contain hundreds of thousands of clones, 98% of them singletons. The CDR3 sequence is 15 residues long. Trimming cost V 0 bases and J 1 base, with 8 bases left between them. Germline V gives CDR1 MDHEN, CDR2 SYDVKM. As defined, naive CD8 cells were CD45RO-negative and positively selected for CCR7, with terminally differentiated effector memory CD45RA+ cells excluded.

This sequence joins TRBV28 and TRBJ2-3, with D perhaps matching TRBD1 (6 bases). Material: naive CD8+ T cells sorted from blood. This clonotype was sampled from a man under 40 in good health. The CDR3 DNA reads as TGTGCCAGCAGTTTATGGGGGGCTGGCACAGATACGCAGTATTTT. Amino acids: CASSLWGAGTDTQYF.